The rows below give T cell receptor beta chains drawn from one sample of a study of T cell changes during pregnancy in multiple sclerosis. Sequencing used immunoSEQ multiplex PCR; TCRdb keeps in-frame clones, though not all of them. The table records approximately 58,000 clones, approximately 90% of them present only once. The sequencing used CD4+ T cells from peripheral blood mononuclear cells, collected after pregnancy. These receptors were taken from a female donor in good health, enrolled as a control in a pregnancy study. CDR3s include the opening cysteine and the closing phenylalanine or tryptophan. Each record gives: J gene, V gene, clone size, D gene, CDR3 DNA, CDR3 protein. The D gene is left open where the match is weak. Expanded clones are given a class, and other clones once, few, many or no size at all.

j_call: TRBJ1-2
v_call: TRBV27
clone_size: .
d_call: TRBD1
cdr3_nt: TGTGCCAGCAGTTCAATGCGGACAGGGGGTTATGGCTACACCTTC
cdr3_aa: CASSSMRTGGYGYTF

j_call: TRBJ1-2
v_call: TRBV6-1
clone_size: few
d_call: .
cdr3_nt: TGTGCCAGCAGTGACCAGGGAGGATATGGCTACACCTTC
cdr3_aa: CASSDQGGYGYTF

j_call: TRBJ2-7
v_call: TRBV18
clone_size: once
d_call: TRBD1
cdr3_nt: TGTGCCAGCTCACCAGGGACAGGAGTCTACGAGCAGTACTTC
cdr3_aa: CASSPGTGVYEQYF

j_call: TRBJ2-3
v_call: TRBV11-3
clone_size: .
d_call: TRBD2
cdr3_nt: TGTGCCAGCAGCAGGGGACTAGCGGGTCCCACAGATACGCAGTATTTT
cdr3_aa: CASSRGLAGPTDTQYF

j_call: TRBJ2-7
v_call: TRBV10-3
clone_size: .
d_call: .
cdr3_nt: TGTGCCCTATCAACGGGGGGCGCGGACTACGAGCAGTACTTC
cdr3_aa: CALSTGGADYEQYF

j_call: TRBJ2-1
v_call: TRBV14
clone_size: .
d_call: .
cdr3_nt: TGTGCCAGCAGCCTTTACGGACTGTACAATGAGCAGTTCTTC
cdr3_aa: CASSLYGLYNEQFF

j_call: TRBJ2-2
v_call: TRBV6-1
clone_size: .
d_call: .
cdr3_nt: TGTGCCAGCAGTGGCCCCTCTAGCTGGGGCGGGGAGCTGTTTTTT
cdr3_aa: CASSGPSSWGGELFF

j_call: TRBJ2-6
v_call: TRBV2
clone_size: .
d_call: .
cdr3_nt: TGTGCCAGCTTCAGTCCTGGGGCCAACGTCCTGACTTTC
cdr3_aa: CASFSPGANVLTF

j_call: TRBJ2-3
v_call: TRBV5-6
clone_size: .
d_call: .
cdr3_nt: TGTGCCAGCAGGGAGAGCCCAAGCACAGATACGCAGTATTTT
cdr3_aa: CASRESPSTDTQYF

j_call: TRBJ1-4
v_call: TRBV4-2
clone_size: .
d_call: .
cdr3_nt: TGTGCCAGCAGCCAAGGCAGTGTTGCAGGAGGGACTAATGAAAAACTGTTTTTT
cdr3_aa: CASSQGSVAGGTNEKLFF

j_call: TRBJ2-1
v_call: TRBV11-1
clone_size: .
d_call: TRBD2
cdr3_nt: TGTGCCAGCAGCTTAGGTCGCGGGGGGGCTATTGAGCAGTTCTTC
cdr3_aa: CASSLGRGGAIEQFF

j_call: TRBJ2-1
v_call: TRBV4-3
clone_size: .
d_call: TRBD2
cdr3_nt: TGCGCCAGCAGCCAAGAGGCTAGCGGTTACAATGAGCAGTTCTTC
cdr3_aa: CASSQEASGYNEQFF

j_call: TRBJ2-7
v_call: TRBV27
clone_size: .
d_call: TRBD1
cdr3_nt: TGTGCCAGCAGTCGGGACAGGATAACCTACGAGCAGTACTTC
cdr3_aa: CASSRDRITYEQYF

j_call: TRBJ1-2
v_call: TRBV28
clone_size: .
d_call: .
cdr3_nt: TGTGCCGTTACCGGGGGGCGTTGGACCCGGTTC
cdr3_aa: CAVTGGRWTRF

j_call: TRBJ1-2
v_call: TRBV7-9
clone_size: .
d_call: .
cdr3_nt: TGTGCCAGCAGCTCCCGGGGCGGGGGAGGAGGAGGCTACACCTTC
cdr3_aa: CASSSRGGGGGGYTF